Listed below are T cell receptor beta chains from one sample, sequenced in a study of blood T cell repertoires in COVID-19. TCRdb's copy holds only in-frame clones and misses some; the assay was immunoSEQ multiplex PCR. Of around 190,000 clones listed, roughly three quarters are singletons. Sequencing was performed on PBMCs or T cells enriched from blood (not recorded which). These TCRs come from a woman aged 45-60 years with acute COVID-19. Each CDR3 is given with its conserved first and last residue. Fields, in order: J gene, D gene, clone size, V gene, CDR3 DNA, CDR3 protein. A D gene is named only where the DNA matches it firmly. Where a row states a size, it is once, few, many or the class of an expanded clone; other rows omit it.

>TRBJ1-6|.|.|TRBV7-8
TGTGCCAGCAGCTTAACGGAGGTTCGGGGGTCACCCCTCCACTTT
CASSLTEVRGSPLHF
>TRBJ1-1|.|.|TRBV12-3/TRBV12-4
TGTGCCAGCAGTCAGCGGTGGGAAGCTTTCTTT
CASSQRWEAFF
>TRBJ1-3|.|.|TRBV3-1/TRBV3-2
TGTGCCAGCAGCCAAGACTGGCCGGGAGGAAACACCATATATTTT
CASSQDWPGGNTIYF
>TRBJ1-1|.|.|TRBV5-1
TGCGCCAGCAGCTTGAATCCCGGGGGGGACACTGAAGCTTTCTTT
CASSLNPGGDTEAFF
>TRBJ2-1|TRBD2|few|TRBV6-1
TGTGCCAGCAGTGAACCCGGGGCGGGGGGCGGACACAATGAGCAGTTCTTC
CASSEPGAGGGHNEQFF
>TRBJ1-2|.|.|TRBV12-3/TRBV12-4
TGTGCCAGCAGTCACAGGAACTGGGGAGGCTACACCTTC
CASSHRNWGGYTF
>TRBJ2-3|.|.|TRBV5-1
TGCGCCAGCAGCTTCCGACAGATCACAGATACGCAGTATTTT
CASSFRQITDTQYF
>TRBJ2-4|TRBD1|.|TRBV10-3
TGTGCCATCAGCCCGAATCGGGACAGGGGGGCTAGCGCCAAAAACATTCAGTACTTC
CAISPNRDRGASAKNIQYF
>TRBJ2-5|TRBD1|few|TRBV15
TGTGCCACCAGCAGAGACGGGACAGAAGAGACCCAGTACTTC
CATSRDGTEETQYF
>TRBJ2-2|TRBD1|.|TRBV2
TGTGCCAGCAGTCCCCGACTACCGACAGGGTCCGGGGAGCTGTTTTTT
CASSPRLPTGSGELFF
>TRBJ1-6|TRBD1|.|TRBV28
TGTGCCAGCAGTTTACCGAGACAGGGGAATTCACCCCTCCACTTT
CASSLPRQGNSPLHF
>TRBJ1-4|TRBD1|.|TRBV30
TGTGCCTGGAGCGAACACAGGGGGGTTAATGAAAAACTGTTTTTT
CAWSEHRGVNEKLFF
>TRBJ2-1|.|.|TRBV5-1
TGCGCCAGCAGCGGGGCAGGGGGGTATAGCAATGAGCAGTTCTTC
CASSGAGGYSNEQFF
>TRBJ2-5|TRBD1|.|TRBV7-9
TGTGCCAGCAGCTTTTGGTTTGGGACAGGGGGAACAGAGACCCAGTACTTC
CASSFWFGTGGTETQYF
>TRBJ1-3|TRBD1|.|TRBV28
TGTGCCAGCAGTTTGGGGGACAGGGCGGGTGGAAACACCATATATTTT
CASSLGDRAGGNTIYF
>TRBJ2-3|TRBD2|.|TRBV30
TGTGCCTGGAGTGTAGGCGGGGGACCAGATACGCAGTATTTT
CAWSVGGGPDTQYF
>TRBJ1-1|.|.|TRBV3-1/TRBV3-2
TGTGCCAGCAGCCAGAGGAGGGGAGGAACTGAAGCTTTCTTT
CASSQRRGGTEAFF
>TRBJ2-3|.|once|TRBV5-1
TGCGCCAGCAGCTTGGGTTCAGGGGTCACAGATACGCAGTATTTT
CASSLGSGVTDTQYF
>TRBJ1-3|TRBD1|.|TRBV5-1
TGCGCCAGCAGATCAGGACAGGTTGGTGGAAACACCATATATTTT
CASRSGQVGGNTIYF
>TRBJ1-1|.|.|TRBV4-3
TGCGCCAGCAGCCAAGATCTCGGCGCGCGGGAAGCTTTCTTT
CASSQDLGAREAFF
>TRBJ1-1|.|.|TRBV30
TGTGCCTGGAGTGACAGGGTGAACACTGAAGCTTTCTTT
CAWSDRVNTEAFF
>TRBJ1-6|TRBD1|.|TRBV4-1
TGCGCCAGCCGGGACGGGGGACAGGGTAATTCACCCCTCCACTTT
CASRDGGQGNSPLHF
>TRBJ1-1|.|many|TRBV4-3
TGCGCCAGCAGCCAACTTCAGGGGAGAGCTTTCTTT
CASSQLQGRAFF
>TRBJ1-1|.|.|TRBV4-3
TGCGCCAGCAGCCAGAATACAGCGAACACTGAAGCTTTCTTT
CASSQNTANTEAFF
>TRBJ2-5|TRBD2|.|TRBV7-9
TGTGCCAGCAGTTTACTAGCGGGGGGAGAGACCCAGTACTTC
CASSLLAGGETQYF
>TRBJ1-5|.|.|TRBV3-1/TRBV3-2
TGTGCCAGCAGCCTTGGGGGGGGACGTCAGCCCCAGCATTTT
CASSLGGGRQPQHF
>TRBJ1-2|.|.|TRBV9
TGTGCCAGCAGCGGCCCCCCGGGGTCGGGCTACACCTTC
CASSGPPGSGYTF
>TRBJ1-2|.|.|TRBV6-5
TGTGCCAGCAGTTCCATCGGTAGGGGATCGTATGGCTACACCTTC
CASSSIGRGSYGYTF
>TRBJ1-1|.|.|TRBV7-9
TGTGCCAGCGAAACAGGGTTTTACACTGAAGCTTTCTTT
CASETGFYTEAFF
>TRBJ2-5|.|once|TRBV6-2/TRBV6-3
TGTGCCAGCAGCTCCACTCTAGAAAAAGAGACCCAGTACTTC
CASSSTLEKETQYF
>TRBJ1-6|.|.|TRBV7-9
TGTGCCAGCAGCCCTGAGAGGGGGTCTGCACCCCTCCACTTT
CASSPERGSAPLHF
>TRBJ2-5|.|.|TRBV5-4
TGTGCCAGCAGCCCCGACAGGACTGAAGAGACCCAGTACTTC
CASSPDRTEETQYF
>TRBJ1-2|TRBD1|once|TRBV7-9
TGTGCCAGCAGCCCGTGGGACAGCGGAATCCCCGATGGCTACACCTTC
CASSPWDSGIPDGYTF